This passage covers 3 T cell receptor beta chains from one sample sequenced in a study of CD8+ T cells in alopecia areata listed by TCRdb under 2018. Library preparation was by the immunoSEQ multiplex PCR assay. RNA was extracted from all samples and reverse transcribed into cDNA as template for TCR sequencing. This immuneACCESS table, as held by TCRdb, lists in-frame sequences with V and J called but not all clones. Of the missing ones, under half trace to an unresolved V gene in checked studies; the others have no known cause. For this sample, approximately 110,000 clones appear and none is a singleton. The top ten constitute around a fifth of the sample. The material sequenced was lesional skin. The origin of the receptors is a C3H/HeJ mouse with alopecia areata. The MHC haplotype that this mouse strain carries is H2-k.

As concerns this clone: TCRdb's protein sequence differs at residue 12 from the translated DNA; the protein presented here follows the DNA. Genes and germline come from the mouse. The part of the CDR3 DNA that was read is TGTGCCAGCAGTGACTTACATTATTCTGGAAATACG. Protein sequence: CASSDLHYSGNT. The entire CDR3 protein is CASSDLHYSGNTLYF. The chain combines TRBV13-1 with TRBJ1-3; D remains ambiguous. The CDR3 end lies 3 residues beyond the end of the read and is filled in from the germline J gene. This CDR3 is 15 amino acids long. Germline V gene data show CDR1 as NSHNY and CDR2 as SYGAGN. V was trimmed by 2 bases and J by 0 bases, leaving 9 bases between them.

This clone was found many times. These gene names are mouse names. The sequenced fragment ends 4 residues before the CDR3 boundary, so the rest is inferred from the germline J gene. The chain carries TRBV1 and TRBJ2-7; unclear D gene. Trimming took off 0 bases at V and 0 bases at J, with 9 bases between the two ends. Looked up from germline, CDR1 is NSQYPW and CDR2 is LRSPGD (reference sequence). The CDR3 consists of 15 residues. CDR3 sequence reads: CTCSADPDNSYEQYF. The sequenced CDR3 bases are TGCACCTGCAGTGCAGATCCCGACAACTCCTAT.

On this clone itself: Gene names refer to mouse genes. The CDR3 DNA, read in part, is TGCACCTGCAGTGCGCCGGGACTGGGGGGCGCT. This gives the protein CTCSAPGLGGA. The CDR3 reads in full as CTCSAPGLGGAEQFF. The chain employs TRBV1 and TRBJ2-1; 12 bases align to TRBD2. The read comes to an end 4 residues before the CDR3 does, leaving the germline J gene to fill in the end. The CDR3 loop spans 15 amino acids. CDR1 and CDR2 from the germline V gene are NSQYPW and LRSPGD (reference sequence).